This is a list of T cell receptor beta chains from one sample in a study of blood T cell repertoires in COVID-19. The protocol was immunoSEQ multiplex PCR, while the TCRdb copy is restricted to in-frame clones and leaves out a portion. The table lists 140,000 or so clones, about 91% of them singletons, with nearly 0.95% in the top ten. The sequenced material came from peripheral blood. These receptors all come from a woman between 45 and 65 years old with acute or convalescent COVID-19. The conserved cysteine and the conserved F or W are not part of the CDR3 here. D genes are given only for firm matches.

>TRBV6-5|10|.
ASGVSIYEQY
>TRBV27|11|.
ASSLGLTYGYT
>TRBV19|13|.
ASSIRGSSYNEQF
>TRBV3-1/TRBV3-2|14|TRBD2
ASSQVVAGPTGELF
>TRBV28|13|.
ASSSPLLQGYEQY
>TRBV7-9|13|.
ASTPGGGVNTEAF
>TRBV5-4|13|TRBD2
ASSSAGGHRYEQY
>TRBV9|12|.
ASSPYGMVGTQY
>TRBV15|13|TRBD1
ATSRDRGQGQPQH
>TRBV19|14|.
ASSTPGGQLADTQY
>TRBV9|12|.
ASSSGRGNTEAF
>TRBV15|12|.
ATSRTIDTYGYT
>TRBV3-1/TRBV3-2|13|TRBD1
ASRGTGGYYNEQF
>TRBV5-1|11|.
ASSNSRDYGYT
>TRBV28|12|.
ASIPSRVTYEQY
>TRBV7-9|13|.
ASSLSPGGFYGYT
>TRBV10-2|12|.
ASSDYRSTGELF
>TRBV5-1|9|.
ASSNTYEQY
>TRBV5-6|13|TRBD2
ASSLYSGSTGELF
>TRBV27|14|TRBD1
ASSLGTGGFDQPQH
>TRBV19|19|TRBD2
ASSIRRGTSGSDHSTDTQY
>TRBV19|13|.
ASSIGSVQGETQY
>TRBV7-8|12|.
ASRHTGEADTQY
>TRBV19|11|.
ASSIRQQETQY